The text below deals with one TCR beta chain. This CDR3 has 15 amino acids. The V segment lost 5 bases and the J segment 5 bases; nucleotides outside the gene matches: 6. The germline V gene encodes CDR1 SGHTA and CDR2 FQGTGA. This sample was taken from a study of beta chain features in type 1 diabetes. Every bit of the isolated RNA underwent reverse transcription, so sequencing read expressed TCRB transcripts. Assay: immunoSEQ multiplex PCR; the TCRdb copy retains only in-frame clones and omits some. The data show more than 30,000 clones, 50% to 75% seen once. The source material was Tregs from blood. The TCR originated in a woman in her twenties or thirties in good health. The rearrangement uses TRBV7-3 and TRBJ1-5, with 10 nucleotides matching TRBD1. The CDR3 DNA reads TGTGCCAGCAGCCCCACCGGGACAGGGGATCAGCCCCAGCATTTT. Amino acids: CASSPTGTGDQPQHF.